These 17 T cell receptor beta chains originate from one sample sequenced in a study of blood T cell repertoires in COVID-19. The table came from immunoSEQ multiplex PCR; TCRdb's copy has only in-frame clones and leaves some out. This sample has approximately 68,000 clones; 80% to 90% occur once, and the top ten carry about a tenth. The sequenced material came from peripheral blood. The receptors stem from an older man with active or convalescent COVID-19.

The chain employs TRBV5-1 and TRBJ2-1, with D tentatively TRBD2 (5 bases). Trimming cost V 0 bases and J 8 bases, with 12 bases left between them. Germline V gene lookup returns CDR1 SGHRS and CDR2 YFSETQ. This CDR3 comprises 14 residues. CDR3 sequence reads: CASSLGASRDEQFF. The CDR3 DNA follows: TGCGCCAGCAGCTTGGGCGCTAGCCGGGATGAGCAGTTCTTC.

This chain uses TRBV6-1 with TRBJ2-1, with TRBD2 matching over 13 bases. Germline CDR1 is MNHNS and CDR2 is SASEGT. V was clipped by 2 bases and J by 6 bases; unmatched bases: 4. The CDR3 is 16 residues long. Here the CDR3 reads CASSELRTSGGNEQFF. CDR3 sequence (DNA): TGTGCCAGCAGTGAACTACGGACTAGCGGGGGCAATGAGCAGTTCTTC.

J is TRBJ2-7 and V is TRBV18, with 9 nucleotides matching TRBD2. V shed 3 bases, J shed 4 bases, and the junction held 7 bases outside the gene matches. The length of the CDR3 is 15 residues. Germline loops: CDR1 KGHSH, CDR2 LQKENI. The chain's CDR3 is CASSPGPSGKYEQYF. In DNA, the CDR3 is TGTGCCAGCTCACCCGGGCCTAGCGGGAAATACGAGCAGTACTTC. Based on the CDR3 plus reference TRBV18 and TRBJ2-7, the full variable domain is NAGVMQNPRHLVRRRGQEARLRCSPMKGHSHVYWYRQLPEEGLKFMVYLQKENIIDESGMPKERFSAEFPKEGPSILRIQQVVRGDSAAYFCASSPGPSGKYEQYFGPGTRLTVT.

This rearrangement joins TRBV12-3 or TRBV12-4 to TRBJ1-2, with no clear D. The CDR3 consists of 12 residues. Trimming pared 2 bases from V and 5 bases from J, leaving 6 bases between. CDR3 DNA: TGTGCCAGCAGTTTATCAGTGTATGGCTACACCTTC. Amino acid sequence: CASSLSVYGYTF.

This chain joins TRBV6-2 or TRBV6-3 and TRBJ1-2; 12 bases are a match to TRBD1. Germline-derived CDR1 and CDR2 are MNHEY and SVGEGT. The V and J ends lost 6 bases and 8 bases, in that order; junction bases with no gene match: 10. This CDR3 comprises 15 residues. The CDR3 DNA reads as TGTGCCAGCAGCTTCCCGGGACAGGGGGCAGACGGCTACACCTTC. It encodes CASSFPGQGADGYTF.

V gene TRBV5-1 combines with J gene TRBJ1-1; tentative D call: TRBD1 (6 bases). The CDR3 sequence is 15 residues long. Germline CDR1 reads SGHRS; CDR2 reads YFSETQ. The V end was cut by 3 bases, the J end by 1 base, with 13 bases between. CDR3 DNA sequence: TGCGCCAGCAGCTGGAAAGGACAGACGAACACTGAAGCTTTCTTT. Translated: CASSWKGQTNTEAFF. Full variable domain (outside the CDR3, taken from reference TRBV5-1 and TRBJ1-1): KAGVTQTPRYLIKTRGQQVTLSCSPISGHRSVSWYQQTPGQGLQFLFEYFSETQRNKGNFPGRFSGRQFSNSRSEMNVSTLELGDSALYLCASSWKGQTNTEAFFGQGTRLTVV.

The chain uses TRBV30 and TRBJ2-7; possible D gene TRBD2, 6 bases. The CDR3 has 17 residues. The V gene's germline CDR1 is GTSNPN and CDR2 SVGIG (reference sequence). The V gene lost 1 base and the J gene lost 2 bases, with 21 bases spanning the gap. This CDR3 is CAWSDPPMGGHPYEQYF. The CDR3 bases are TGTGCCTGGAGTGACCCCCCGATGGGGGGTCACCCCTACGAGCAGTACTTC.

V gene TRBV19 combines with J gene TRBJ1-6, with 9 bases identical to TRBD1. Germline CDR1 is LNHDA and CDR2 is SQIVND (reference sequence). This CDR3 has 14 residues. V gave up 7 bases and J gave up 8 bases; unmatched junction bases: 6. DNA for the CDR3: TGTGCCAGTACCCGGACAGGGGTTGATTCACCCCTCCACTTT. Its translation is CASTRTGVDSPLHF.

There are a few counts of this clone. This chain links TRBV11-1 with TRBJ1-1, with 7 nucleotides matching TRBD1. Germline trimming cut 1 base from V and 3 bases from J; bases unmatched to any gene: 2. CDR1 SGHAT and CDR2 FQDESV come from the germline V gene (reference sequence). There are 14 residues in the CDR3. The CDR3 sequence: CASSLEGAHTEAFF. The DNA for the CDR3 is TGTGCCAGCAGCTTAGAGGGGGCGCACACTGAAGCTTTCTTT.

The chain is built from TRBV7-2 and TRBJ2-1; 13 bases are a match to TRBD2. CDR1 SGHTA and CDR2 FQGNSA come from the germline V gene. CDR3 length: 16 amino acids. The ends lost 2 bases at V and 5 bases at J; junction bases unmatched: 3. The CDR3 coding sequence is TGTGCCAGCAGCTTACTGACTAGCGGGAGGAACAATGAGCAGTTCTTC. This gives the protein CASSLLTSGRNNEQFF. The full variable domain, rest sourced from reference TRBV7-2 and TRBJ2-1, is GAGVSQSPSNKVTEKGKDVELRCDPISGHTALYWYRQSLGQGLEFLIYFQGNSAPDKSGLPSDRFSAERTGGSVSTLTIQRTQQEDSAVYLCASSLLTSGRNNEQFFGPGTRLTVL.

The chain recombines TRBV29-1 with TRBJ1-2; D gene unclear. The ends were cut back, 4 bases at V and 3 bases at J, with 12 bases in the middle. Germline V gene sequence: CDR1 SQVTM, CDR2 ANQGSEA. This CDR3 is 13 amino acids long. Written as DNA, the CDR3 is TGCAGCGTTGTAGTTTTACCTTACTATGGCTACACCTTC. Translated: CSVVVLPYYGYTF.

The chain joins TRBV21-1 to TRBJ2-2; the table names TRBD2, a call not compared with the DNA. TRBV21-1 represents a pseudogene. The CDR3 extends over 16 amino acids. This chain's CDR3 is CASSRESGRESGELFF. The CDR3 DNA sequence: TGTGCCAGCAGCCGAGAGAGCGGGAGGGAGTCCGGGGAGCTGTTTTTT.

The CDR3 DNA sequence: TGTGCCAGCAGCGTAGTAATGGGGGGGCGAGAGACCCAGTACTTC. Translation: CASSVVMGGRETQYF. The chain links TRBV9 to TRBJ2-5; weak D call: TRBD2 (7 bases). Germline-derived CDR1 and CDR2 are SGDLS and YYNGEE. V lost 0 bases, J lost 4 bases, and 13 bases lay in between. The CDR3 runs 15 residues.

The rearrangement links TRBV28 to TRBJ2-1, with 8 positions matching TRBD1. After removal of 2 bases from V and 7 bases from J, the junction contained 7 bases not matched to a gene. CDR1 MDHEN and CDR2 SYDVKM come from the germline V gene. The length of the CDR3 is 15 residues. CDR3 residues: CASSLIGQGKNEQFF. CDR3 coding DNA: TGTGCCAGCAGTTTAATAGGACAGGGAAAAAATGAGCAGTTCTTC.

This chain joins TRBV4-1 and TRBJ2-1; 12 bases agree with TRBD1. This CDR3 is built from 16 residues. Germline loops: CDR1 MGHRA, CDR2 YSYEKL. With 4 bases clipped from V and 7 bases from J, the junction kept 8 bases outside the gene matches. CDR3 sequence reads: CASSLSGTGGRNEQFF. DNA of the CDR3: TGCGCCAGCAGCCTATCGGGGACAGGGGGCAGGAATGAGCAGTTCTTC.

The V call is TRBV5-1, the J call TRBJ2-4; D may be TRBD2 (5 bases). Deletions cut 0 bases from V and 6 bases from J, with 10 bases between. Germline assignment: CDR1 SGHRS and CDR2 YFSETQ. This CDR3 region has 14 residues. The CDR3 sequence is CASSLAGEGNIQYF. The CDR3 DNA reads TGCGCCAGCAGCTTGGCCGGGGAAGGAAACATTCAGTACTTC. The entire variable domain, with the rest obtained from reference TRBV5-1 and TRBJ2-4, is as follows: KAGVTQTPRYLIKTRGQQVTLSCSPISGHRSVSWYQQTPGQGLQFLFEYFSETQRNKGNFPGRFSGRQFSNSRSEMNVSTLELGDSALYLCASSLAGEGNIQYFGAGTRLSVL.

Only a few counts were recorded for this clone. The chain uses TRBV28 and TRBJ1-1, with 8 bases aligning to TRBD1. Germline loops: CDR1 MDHEN, CDR2 SYDVKM. This CDR3 has 15 residues. J was trimmed by 1 base and V by 5 bases; bases with no gene match: 6. DNA for the CDR3: TGTGCCAGCAGTATGCCCAGGGGGCCGAACACTGAAGCTTTCTTT. Its protein product is CASSMPRGPNTEAFF.